This T cell receptor beta chain is from a study of blood T cell repertoires in COVID-19. As for the study in general: The study drew acute and convalescent COVID-19 samples from the United States, Italy and Spain. From T cells, B-cell-depleted T cells, or PBMCs came the material, which was cDNA or gDNA.

Study processing details: The authors estimated nucleated cell counts from reference gene primer amplification. The method was immunoSEQ multiplex PCR; TCRdb's version includes in-frame clones alone and lacks a portion of them. Clone size and V and J calls were adopted from that table, with D and trimming inferred from the DNA. The sample carries about 190,000 clones, approximately 80% recorded once. The trim removed 5 bases at V and 8 bases at J, leaving 9 bases unmatched. The germline V gene has CDR1 SGHNT and CDR2 YENEEA. The CDR3 is 14 residues long. The sequenced sample consisted of peripheral blood. The chain employs TRBV11-3 and TRBJ2-1; 7 bases are a match to TRBD2. This sequence was found in a human donor in a cohort sampled during active COVID-19. CDR3 DNA sequence: TGTGCCAGCAGCCTATCGCGCCTAGCGGATGAGCAGTTCTTC. Protein: CASSLSRLADEQFF.